This T cell receptor beta chain is from a study of regulatory T cells in long-lasting Graves disease. This CDR3 comprises 11 residues. The V gene lost 5 bases and the J gene lost 5 bases, with 10 bases spanning the gap. Germline lookup yields CDR1 SQVTM and CDR2 ANQGSEA. Construction of TCR beta libraries relied on iRepertoire HTBI primers and on Arm-PCR targeting CDR3 regions. TCRdb re-analysed the multiplex PCR reads in MiXCR, keeping a single row per CDR3 protein. The repertoire holds hundreds of thousands of distinct CDR3 sequences, with less than 20% as singletons. This sample's time point: newly diagnosed GD, antithyroid drugs for less than 3 months. From RNA extracted from PBMCs, the TCR library was made. The data were also submitted as part of a second study, on T cells in Graves' hyperthyroidism and ophthalmopathy. That paper adds: Not enrolled were patients with uncontrolled infection, other autoimmune disease, pregnancy or lactation.

This material consisted of peripheral blood mononuclear cells (PBMCs), taken at new diagnosis, from a patient treated with antithyroid drugs. The chain couples TRBV29-1 to TRBJ2-7; tentatively, D is TRBD1 or TRBD2 (6 bases each). This receptor was identified in a woman in her 30s with Graves disease. CDR3 DNA: TGCAGCGTTCTCGGGGGCCACGAGCAGTACTTC. Translating it yields CSVLGGHEQYF.